Reported below is one T cell receptor (beta chain). Its antigen is not known. These data are taken from a study of T cell repertoires in cytomegalovirus infection. The wider study: CMV epitopes, recently identified HLA-C-restricted and well-studied HLA-B-restricted, were used. It can be stated that public TCR beta signatures indicated CMV infection as well as a matching HLA type.

The CDR3 is 17 residues long. V gave up 7 bases and J gave up 3 bases; unmatched junction bases: 14. Germline V gene data show CDR1 as MNHEY and CDR2 as SVGAGI. TCRdb used MiXCR to reprocess the reads, holding one entry per CDR3 protein. The table has 900,000 to 950,000 distinct CDR3 sequences, 25% to 40% seen once. The genes are TRBV6-5 and TRBJ2-3; 9 nucleotides agree with TRBD1. The sequence was obtained from a human donor in good health (CMV status not recorded). Some clones in this sample may be carry-over from other donors' samples. The source was cultured CD8+ T cells from PBMCs, collected from culture after CMV antigen stimulation. The CDR3 loop reads CASTGQGRDSGTDTQYF. The CDR3 bases are TGTGCCAGCACGGGACAGGGTCGAGACTCCGGGACAGATACGCAGTATTTT.